The 10 T cell receptor beta chains in this list originate from one sample, sequenced in a study of CD8+CD57+ T cells in acquired aplastic anemia. The template used for profiling TCR beta VDJ and CDR3 was genomic DNA. A single record per CDR3 protein comes from TCRdb applying MiXCR to the reads. The sample has about 270,000 distinct CDR3 sequences; 55% to 65% are singletons. The sequenced sample consisted of sorted CD4+, CD8+, or CD8+CD57+ T cells (not recorded which) from PBMCs. The receptors derive from a human donor with severe aplastic anemia or a healthy control (not recorded which).

This chain uses TRBV7-9 with TRBJ1-6; D call uncertain. V was pared by 1 base and J by 10 bases, with 11 bases between. Germline V gives CDR1 SEHNR, CDR2 FQNEAQ (reference sequence). The CDR3 is 14 residues long. The CDR3 region has the DNA TGTGCCAGCAGCTTAGTTTTATCGGGATCACCCCTCCACTTT. It yields the protein CASSLVLSGSPLHF.

Regarding this clonotype: Germline and junction disagree at one end, which may indicate a read error. This chain uses TRBV9 with TRBJ1-2; a weak D match, TRBD1 (5 bases). Germline lookup yields CDR1 SGDLS and CDR2 YYNGEE. CDR3 length equals 12 residues. In DNA form, the CDR3 reads TGTGCCAGCAGCGTTGGGACTGCCCATCCCGCCTTC. Protein sequence: CASSVGTAHPAF. The full variable domain, in which reference TRBV9 and TRBJ1-2 provide the parts outside the CDR3, is DSGVTQTPKHLITATGQRVTLRCSPRSGDLSVYWYQQSLDQGLQFLIQYYNGEERAKGNILERFSAQQFPDLHSELNLSSLELGDSALYFCASSVGTAHPAFGSGTRLTVV.

Points on this clonotype: This clone may be a read error of a much larger clone one base away. The CDR3 loop is CAAKDRVRSYTF. The DNA of the CDR3 is TGTGCCGCTAAGGACAGGGTGCGTAGCTACACCTTC. This rearrangement joins TRBV30 to TRBJ1-2; 8 bases are shared with TRBD1. CDR1 is GTSNPN, CDR2 SVGIG, per germline (reference sequence). The CDR3 runs to 12 residues. The V and J ends lost 8 bases and 9 bases, in that order; junction bases with no gene match: 11.

In its sample, this clonotype was seen once. The chain combines TRBV7-3 with TRBJ2-3; D is perhaps TRBD1 or TRBD2 (5 bases each). Germline CDR1 reads SGHTA; CDR2 reads FQGTGA. Trimming pared 8 bases from V and 5 bases from J, leaving 14 bases between. The CDR3 is 13 residues long. The CDR3 DNA follows: TGTGCCAGCGGTCGTGGGGGAAGAGATACGCAGTATTTT. It translates to CASGRGGRDTQYF.

This chain uses TRBV12-3 or TRBV12-4 with TRBJ2-3; TRBD1 agrees at 7 bases. J gave up 1 base and V 6 bases, and 7 bases lay outside the gene matches. This CDR3 has 15 amino acids. The CDR3: CASSQGVGRTDTQYF. CDR3 sequence (DNA): TGTGCCAGCAGCCAGGGGGTCGGGCGCACAGATACGCAGTATTTT.

V is TRBV24-1 and J is TRBJ2-1; the match to TRBD2 covers 11 bases. Trimming took 4 bases from V and 6 from J; bases not matched to a gene: 7. The CDR3 is 16 amino acids. Germline-derived CDR1 and CDR2 are KGHDR and SFDVKD. The CDR3 DNA reads TGTGCCACCAGTGAGGAGACTAGCGGGATAGGCAATGAGCAGTTCTTC. Translation: CATSEETSGIGNEQFF.

This sequence joins TRBV5-1 and TRBJ1-6; D possibly corresponds to TRBD1 (5 bases). The CDR3 runs 14 residues. V lost 0 bases and J lost 8, with 9 bases in between. The germline V gene encodes CDR1 SGHRS and CDR2 YFSETQ. CDR3 region: CASSLGGGYSPLHF. The CDR3 DNA is TGCGCCAGCAGCTTGGGGGGGGGTTATTCACCCCTCCACTTT.

The CDR3 sequence: CASSDAGGTDTQYF. CDR3 nucleotide sequence: TGTGCCAGCAGTGACGCGGGGGGGACAGATACGCAGTATTTT. This chain joins TRBV6-4 and TRBJ2-3, with 9 nucleotides matching TRBD2. Germline loops: CDR1 MRHNA, CDR2 SNTAGT. This CDR3 has 14 residues. Trimming removed 2 bases from V and 3 bases from J; junction bases left unmatched: 0.

The chain has TRBV2 and TRBJ1-2; 9 positions agree with TRBD1. The ends lost 3 bases at V and 4 bases at J; junction bases unmatched: 3. The CDR3 sequence is 14 residues long. Germline values: CDR1 SNHLY, CDR2 FYNNEI. CDR3 bases: TGTGCCAGCAGTGACTGGACAGGGGTCTATGGCTACACCTTC. Protein sequence: CASSDWTGVYGYTF.

This clonotype showed up just once. The V and J genes are TRBV19 and TRBJ2-7, with D perhaps assigned TRBD1 or TRBD2 (5 bases each). The CDR3 loop spans 15 amino acids. The ends were cut back, 3 bases at V and 4 bases at J, with 16 bases in the middle. The germline gives CDR1 LNHDA, CDR2 SQIVND (reference sequence). CDR3 sequence (DNA): TGTGCCAGTAGTATGGATGAGGGGTTGCGGTACGAGCAGTACTTC. This translates into CASSMDEGLRYEQYF.